The source of this TCR beta chain is a study of blood T cells in healthy people across ages. This clonotype was observed many times. Germline V gene lookup returns CDR1 SGHAT and CDR2 FQNNGV. The length of the CDR3 is 11 residues. J gave up 10 bases and V 1 base, and 0 bases lay outside the gene matches. Next came a second PCR, run for about 6 to 12 cycles, which used a sample-barcoded 5' primer along with a J-beta primer mix. TCRdb ran MiXCR on the 5' RACE reads and lists one entry per CDR3 protein. This sample has roughly 1.5 million distinct CDR3 sequences, with roughly 43% found just once. Sequences were obtained from blood. The genes are TRBV11-2 and TRBJ1-1, with 7 bases lining up with TRBD1. The clonotype comes from a young woman in good health. As DNA, the CDR3 is TGTGCCAGCAGCTTAGGACAGGGAGCTTTCTTT. Translated, it gives CASSLGQGAFF.